One sample yielded the 22 T cell receptor beta chains listed below, sequenced in a study of T cell responses to AZD1222 COVID-19 vaccine. Generated by immunoSEQ multiplex PCR, the TCRdb table keeps only in-frame clones and is missing some. This sample yields roughly 130,000 clones, of which roughly 92% are seen a single time; approximately 4.3% belongs to the top ten. Material: peripheral blood, obtained 28 days after the second AZD1222 dose. The receptors were gathered from an adult who received the AZD1222 COVID-19 vaccine.

The chain employs TRBV29-1 and TRBJ2-3; 14 bases are shared with TRBD2. The CDR3 is 16 amino acids. Germline V CDR1 and CDR2: SQVTM, ANQGSEA. V shed 3 bases and J 5 bases; nucleotides not matched to a gene: 7. DNA for the CDR3: TGCAGCGTTGAGACTTGGGGGACTAGCGGGAGAGATACGCAGTATTTT. Its protein is CSVETWGTSGRDTQYF.

This chain joins TRBV18 and TRBJ2-7, with 8 bases aligning to TRBD2. From germline, CDR1 is KGHSH and CDR2 LQKENI. Trimming at V came to 8 bases and at J to 4 bases, leaving 10 bases not matched to a gene. The CDR3 is 14 amino acids. Here the CDR3 reads CASGPQREPYEQYF. The DNA for the CDR3 is TGTGCCAGCGGCCCACAGCGGGAGCCGTACGAGCAGTACTTC.

This clone has a single count. The gene calls are TRBV5-1 and TRBJ1-4; no clear D. Trimming shortened V by 0 bases and J by 5 bases, and 5 bases separated the two germline ends. Germline CDR1 reads SGHRS; CDR2 reads YFSETQ. The CDR3 extends over 13 amino acids. CDR3 in DNA: TGCGCCAGCAGCTTGGGTGGGAATGAAAAACTGTTTTTT. Its translation is CASSLGGNEKLFF.

The chain employs TRBV4-3 and TRBJ2-7; D ambiguous. Germline CDR1 LGHNA, CDR2 YSLEER. V lost 1 base and J lost 3, with 19 bases in between. The CDR3 is made up of 17 amino acids. For the CDR3, the DNA is TGCGCCAGCAGCCAAGCCTTCCGTTGGACGACCAGCTACGAGCAGTACTTC. Protein: CASSQAFRWTTSYEQYF.

The chain links TRBV21-1 to TRBJ2-1; the D call of TRBD2 is as the table states it, not checked on the DNA. TRBV21-1 is shown as a pseudogene. CDR3 size: 15 residues. CDR3 amino acids: CASSKWAGGLNEQFF. Here the CDR3 DNA reads TGTGCCAGCAGCAAATGGGCGGGGGGCTTAAATGAGCAGTTCTTC.

The rearrangement links TRBV7-2 to TRBJ2-3, with D perhaps given as TRBD1 or TRBD2 (5 bases each). CDR3 size: 15 residues. Trimming shortened V by 1 base and J by 4 bases, and 12 bases separated the two germline ends. Germline CDR1 is SGHTA and CDR2 is FQGNSA. The CDR3: CASSLGILGPDTQYF. As DNA, the CDR3 is TGTGCCAGCAGCTTAGGAATATTGGGACCAGATACGCAGTATTTT.

V gene TRBV15 combines with J gene TRBJ2-3; perhaps TRBD2 as D (5 bases). The CDR3 runs to 15 residues. Germline V CDR1 and CDR2: LNHNV, YYDKDF (reference sequence). Trimming pared 5 bases from V and 1 base from J, leaving 13 bases between. The CDR3: CATSSRVGGTDTQYF. The CDR3 DNA reads TGTGCCACCAGCTCGCGGGTGGGTGGCACAGATACGCAGTATTTT.

The V and J genes are TRBV7-3 and TRBJ1-2, with D uncertain. Germline CDR1 and CDR2: SGHTA and FQGTGA. V dropped 1 base and J dropped 5 bases, with 14 bases sitting between them. The CDR3 spans 15 residues. The CDR3 is CASSLNGEPKYGYTF. As DNA, the CDR3 is TGTGCCAGCAGCTTAAACGGGGAACCCAAGTATGGCTACACCTTC.

This rearrangement joins TRBV7-2 to TRBJ1-5; tentative D call: TRBD1 (5 bases). The CDR3 consists of 15 residues. The V gene's germline CDR1 is SGHTA and CDR2 FQGNSA. V was clipped by 8 bases and J by 3 bases, with 17 bases between them. CDR3 DNA: TGTGCCAGCCCTTGGCTGGGGCGGAACAATCAGCCCCAGCATTTT. This gives the protein CASPWLGRNNQPQHF.

The chain is built from TRBV13 and TRBJ1-4, with D tentatively TRBD1 (5 bases). The CDR3 contains 16 residues. The germline V and J ends were trimmed by 2 bases and 3 bases, with 13 bases remaining between them. The V gene's germline CDR1 is PRHDT and CDR2 FYEKMQ (reference sequence). The CDR3 DNA reads TGTGCCAGCAGCTTACTGTCGACAGACCCTAATGAAAAACTGTTTTTT. Translated: CASSLLSTDPNEKLFF.

The chain carries TRBV24-1 and TRBJ2-1; D may be TRBD1 (6 bases). CDR3 length: 17 amino acids. Per germline, CDR1 KGHDR and CDR2 SFDVKD. V was trimmed by 0 bases and J by 3 bases, leaving 14 bases between them. CDR3 sequence (DNA): TGTGCCACCAGTGATTTGGTCCAGGGGCAGGTCTACAATGAGCAGTTCTTC. Translation: CATSDLVQGQVYNEQFF.

Here the CDR3 reads CASSSYRVGGNTIYF. The CDR3 DNA sequence: TGTGCCAGCAGTTCCTACAGGGTCGGCGGAAACACCATATATTTT. The chain employs TRBV27 and TRBJ1-3; perhaps TRBD1 as D (6 bases). The CDR3 extends over 15 amino acids. V lost 4 bases, J lost 4 bases, and 14 bases lay in between. The germline CDR1 and CDR2 sequences are MNHEY and SMNVEV (reference sequence).

The chain recombines TRBV5-4 with TRBJ2-1, with 7 bases identical to TRBD1. Trimming cost V 4 bases and J 5 bases; bases outside gene matches: 9. This CDR3 region has 15 residues. CDR1 and CDR2 from the germline V gene are SGHNT and YYREEE (reference sequence). The CDR3 DNA is TGTGCCAGCAGCCCCAAGGGGGCGAAACACAATGAGCAGTTCTTC. Protein: CASSPKGAKHNEQFF.

The chain uses TRBV7-9 and TRBJ2-7; D might be TRBD1 (5 bases). Trimming removed 5 bases from V and 5 bases from J, with 13 bases in between. This CDR3 contains 13 residues. Germline V CDR1 and CDR2: SEHNR, FQNEAQ (reference sequence). The CDR3 sequence: CASSRAGLHEQYF. In DNA form, the CDR3 reads TGTGCCAGCAGCCGCGCAGGGCTCCACGAGCAGTACTTC.

The gene calls are TRBV7-2 and TRBJ1-1; D may be TRBD1 (5 bases). Per the germline V gene, CDR1 is SGHTA and CDR2 is FQGNSA. With 3 bases removed from V and 0 bases from J, the gap between germline ends came to 8 bases. The CDR3 is 14 residues long. The chain's CDR3 is CASSFGHLNTEAFF. The CDR3 DNA reads TGTGCCAGCAGCTTTGGACACTTGAACACTGAAGCTTTCTTT.

The chain links TRBV27 to TRBJ1-2, with TRBD1 as a possible D gene (5 bases). Between the trimmed V and J ends, which lost 6 bases and 5 bases, there was a span of 19 bases. The CDR3 totals 15 residues. Looked up from germline, CDR1 is MNHEY and CDR2 is SMNVEV (reference sequence). The CDR3 DNA sequence: TGTGCCAGCAGACCAGGGACGAGGTCGGAGTATGGCTACACCTTC. Amino acids: CASRPGTRSEYGYTF.

This chain uses TRBV18 with TRBJ2-3, with a tentative D call TRBD1 (5 bases). The germline V and J ends were trimmed by 1 base and 0 bases, with 8 bases remaining between them. This CDR3 is built from 15 residues. In germline, CDR1 is KGHSH, CDR2 LQKENI. The CDR3 region is CASSPRQGSTDTQYF. The CDR3 nucleotides are TGTGCCAGCTCACCACGTCAGGGTAGCACAGATACGCAGTATTTT.

The gene calls are TRBV10-3 and TRBJ1-3; a weak D match, TRBD1 (6 bases). The CDR3 is 15 residues long. Germline V gene sequence: CDR1 ENHRY, CDR2 SYGVKD. V was shortened by 0 bases and J by 6 bases, with 12 bases between the two germline ends. The CDR3 DNA reads TGTGCCATCAGTGAGTCGATTGGACAGCAAAACACCATATATTTT. Its translation is CAISESIGQQNTIYF.

J is TRBJ2-4 and V is TRBV5-1; the match to TRBD1 covers 7 bases. With V trimmed by 5 bases and J by 8 bases, 10 bases remained unmatched. The CDR3 is 14 residues long. CDR1 is SGHRS and CDR2 is YFSETQ in the germline V gene. The CDR3 sequence is CASRTTGPPDIQYF. CDR3 bases: TGCGCCAGCAGGACGACAGGGCCCCCGGACATTCAGTACTTC.

This chain joins TRBV25-1 and TRBJ1-4, with 8 bases fitting TRBD1. Unmatched junction bases numbered 5, after V lost 3 bases and J lost 5 bases. This CDR3 spans 15 amino acids. CDR1 and CDR2 (germline): MGHDK, SYGVNS. This CDR3 is CASSDRTGKNEKLFF. CDR3 DNA: TGTGCCAGCAGTGACCGGACAGGGAAAAATGAAAAACTGTTTTTT.

V gene TRBV4-1 combines with J gene TRBJ1-5, with D tentatively TRBD1 (6 bases). This CDR3 is built from 16 residues. V shed 0 bases and J shed 5 bases, with 14 bases lying between them. CDR1 MGHRA and CDR2 YSYEKL come from the germline V gene. The CDR3: CASSQEVGAGDQPQHF. For the CDR3, the DNA is TGCGCCAGCAGCCAAGAAGTGGGGGCAGGTGATCAGCCCCAGCATTTT.

J is TRBJ1-2 and V is TRBV6-5; the match to TRBD1 covers 8 bases. J lost 8 bases, V lost 7 bases, and 9 bases had no gene match. Looked up from germline, CDR1 is MNHEY and CDR2 is SVGAGI. The CDR3 sequence is 13 residues long. DNA for the CDR3: TGTGCCAGCAAGAGTGACAGGGGCGGAGGCTACACCTTC. Translated: CASKSDRGGGYTF.